The 27 T cell receptor beta chains below all came from one sample that was sequenced in a study of beta chain features in type 1 diabetes. The study reverse transcribed the entire isolated RNA, so it sequenced expressed TCRB transcripts. Using immunoSEQ multiplex PCR, the repertoire was profiled, and TCRdb retains in-frame clones only, with some absent. The table has some 900,000 clones, 15% to 20% seen once; the top ten hold around 0.02%. The material sequenced was naive CD4+ T cells from blood. These receptors all stem from a woman under 30 in good health.

This chain uses TRBV7-8 with TRBJ2-4; D call uncertain. CDR3 length: 15 residues. V was trimmed by 3 bases and J by 5 bases, leaving 14 bases between them. In germline, CDR1 is SGHVS, CDR2 FQNEAQ. This chain's CDR3 is CASSFLSRQENIQYF. The CDR3 DNA sequence: TGTGCCAGCAGCTTTCTTTCCCGCCAGGAAAACATTCAGTACTTC.

The V gene is TRBV2, the J gene TRBJ2-1, with D perhaps being TRBD1 or TRBD2 (5 bases each). The germline V gene encodes CDR1 SNHLY and CDR2 FYNNEI. Trimming pared 0 bases from V and 6 bases from J, leaving 21 bases between. The CDR3 is 18 residues long. CDR3 nucleotide sequence: TGTGCCAGCAGTGAAGCGCAATATCGGGGACCGGCGGGCAATGAGCAGTTCTTC. This codes for CASSEAQYRGPAGNEQFF.

The rearrangement links TRBV5-4 to TRBJ2-7; maybe TRBD2 (5 bases). Germline V gene data show CDR1 as SGHNT and CDR2 as YYREEE (reference sequence). The CDR3 consists of 17 residues. The ends were cut back, 4 bases at V and 3 bases at J, with 23 bases in the middle. The CDR3 is CASSQRILSGGLYEQYF. The CDR3 nucleotides read TGTGCCAGCAGCCAGCGGATCCTGAGCGGAGGCCTCTACGAGCAGTACTTC.

This clone appeared a few times. V and J are TRBV9 and TRBJ2-3; D gene ambiguous. Germline CDR1 reads SGDLS; CDR2 reads YYNGEE. This CDR3 is built from 16 residues. The germline V and J ends were trimmed by 1 base and 1 base, with 13 bases remaining between them. The CDR3 sequence: CASSVTLTRGTDTQYF. CDR3 sequence (DNA): TGTGCCAGCAGCGTAACGTTAACCCGAGGCACAGATACGCAGTATTTT.

CDR3 amino acids: CASSRSGTAYGYTF. CDR3 bases: TGTGCCAGCTCTCGATCCGGGACAGCTTATGGCTACACCTTC. The chain recombines TRBV25-1 with TRBJ1-2; TRBD1 matches at 7 bases. Losses at the gene ends were 8 bases for V and 5 bases for J; bases not matched to a gene: 11. The CDR3 consists of 14 residues. CDR1 MGHDK and CDR2 SYGVNS come from the germline V gene.

This clone has just a few counts. J is TRBJ2-2 and V is TRBV7-9; no definite D call. In germline, CDR1 is SEHNR, CDR2 FQNEAQ (reference sequence). There are 14 residues in the CDR3. Trimming took off 3 bases at V and 1 base at J, with 6 bases between the two ends. The CDR3 protein is CASSFSQNTGELFF. CDR3 nucleotides: TGTGCCAGCAGCTTTTCCCAGAACACCGGGGAGCTGTTTTTT.

The chain couples TRBV6-5 to TRBJ2-1, with D possibly being TRBD2 (5 bases). Germline loops: CDR1 MNHEY, CDR2 SVGAGI. The CDR3 extends over 14 amino acids. V dropped 6 bases and J dropped 6 bases, with 15 bases sitting between them. DNA for the CDR3: TGTGCCAGCAGATCGGGGAGATTGGTCAATGAGCAGTTCTTC. Amino acids: CASRSGRLVNEQFF.

The V and J genes are TRBV6-5 and TRBJ2-5; D gene uncertain. V shed 5 bases and J shed 5 bases, with 12 bases lying between them. This CDR3 contains 13 residues. CDR1 and CDR2 (germline): MNHEY, SVGAGI. The DNA for the CDR3 is TGTGCCAGCAGTCAGGCGGTTCGGGAGACCCAGTACTTC. Amino acid sequence: CASSQAVRETQYF.

This clone was seen only a few times. This CDR3 is also generated by other DNA sequences in the sample. The V gene is TRBV18, the J gene TRBJ1-1, with unresolved D. Trimming pared 4 bases from V and 2 bases from J, leaving 8 bases between. This CDR3 spans 13 amino acids. Germline V gives CDR1 KGHSH, CDR2 LQKENI. The CDR3 sequence is CASSLTENTEAFF. CDR3 bases: TGTGCCAGCTCACTAACAGAAAACACTGAAGCTTTCTTT.

The chain has TRBV5-6 and TRBJ2-7; D may be TRBD1 or TRBD2 (5 bases each). Trimming shortened V by 4 bases and J by 7 bases, and 12 bases separated the two germline ends. The CDR3 extends over 12 amino acids. CDR1 and CDR2 (germline): SGHDT, YYEEEE. The CDR3 bases are TGTGCCAGCAGCACGGGACCGTTTGAGCAGTACTTC. The encoded protein is CASSTGPFEQYF.

V and J are TRBV4-1 and TRBJ2-1; 7 bases are shared with TRBD2. Germline trimming cut 3 bases from V and 0 bases from J; bases unmatched to any gene: 2. CDR1 is MGHRA and CDR2 is YSYEKL in the germline V gene. The CDR3 runs 15 residues. CDR3 coding DNA: TGCGCCAGCAGCCATGGGACTAACTCCTACAATGAGCAGTTCTTC. Its translation: CASSHGTNSYNEQFF.

This clone was observed a handful of times. This rearrangement joins TRBV19 to TRBJ2-6; D might be TRBD1 or TRBD2, each matching 6 bases. This CDR3 contains 15 residues. Germline values: CDR1 LNHDA, CDR2 SQIVND (reference sequence). V lost 4 bases to trimming and J lost 2 bases, with 9 bases between them. The CDR3 sequence: CASSRGATGANVLTF. The CDR3 DNA follows: TGTGCCAGTAGTAGGGGGGCTACTGGGGCCAACGTCCTGACTTTC.

Points on this clone: This sample also contains other DNA sequences that code for the same CDR3. This chain uses TRBV5-1 with TRBJ2-3, with a weak D call TRBD2 (6 bases). This CDR3 region has 14 residues. The germline V and J ends were trimmed by 3 bases and 3 bases, with 11 bases remaining between them. Per germline, CDR1 SGHRS and CDR2 YFSETQ. CDR3 amino acids: CASSSGVGTDTQYF. CDR3 coding DNA: TGCGCCAGCAGCTCGGGGGTGGGGACAGATACGCAGTATTTT.

The chain carries TRBV7-3 and TRBJ2-2; D is ambiguous. The CDR3 length is 14 residues. The V gene's germline CDR1 is SGHTA and CDR2 FQGTGA. Trimming pared 2 bases from V and 5 bases from J, leaving 9 bases between. The CDR3 loop reads CASSLGQLTGELFF. The CDR3 DNA follows: TGTGCCAGCAGCTTAGGTCAACTAACCGGGGAGCTGTTTTTT.

This sequence joins TRBV2 and TRBJ1-1, with a possible D match to TRBD1 (5 bases). This CDR3 is 14 amino acids long. Germline V gives CDR1 SNHLY, CDR2 FYNNEI. Trimming stripped 3 bases from V and 6 bases from J, with 14 bases between. This CDR3 is CASSDGGWRAEAFF. CDR3 coding DNA: TGTGCCAGCAGTGACGGGGGTTGGAGGGCTGAAGCTTTCTTT.

This clone has just a few counts. The CDR3 nucleotides are TGTGCCAGCACCACTACGCCGTACGGCGGTTCGAGCGAGCAGTACTTC. Encoded protein: CASTTTPYGGSSEQYF. The chain links TRBV28 to TRBJ2-7, with D unresolved. In germline, CDR1 is MDHEN, CDR2 SYDVKM. The CDR3 is 16 amino acids. Trimming removed 7 bases from V and 6 bases from J, with 25 bases in between.

This chain joins TRBV25-1 and TRBJ2-3; no definite D call. The CDR3 length is 15 residues. V lost 1 base and J lost 3, with 11 bases in between. Germline V gene sequence: CDR1 MGHDK, CDR2 SYGVNS. The CDR3 sequence is CASSESSGRTDTQYF. CDR3 coding DNA: TGTGCCAGCAGTGAATCGTCAGGCCGAACAGATACGCAGTATTTT.

Only a few counts were recorded for this clone. This rearrangement joins TRBV18 to TRBJ1-2; D is perhaps TRBD1 (5 bases). This CDR3 comprises 12 residues. V dropped 2 bases and J dropped 7 bases, with 8 bases sitting between them. Germline loops: CDR1 KGHSH, CDR2 LQKENI. The CDR3 DNA follows: TGTGCCAGCTCACCAGGGGGAACTGGCTACACCTTC. It yields the protein CASSPGGTGYTF.

This chain uses TRBV7-2 with TRBJ2-1; D is unresolved. Germline V CDR1 and CDR2: SGHTA, FQGNSA. V lost 2 bases, J lost 7 bases, and 9 bases lay in between. The CDR3 contains 13 residues. DNA for the CDR3: TGTGCCAGCAGCTTATCCGTGCGAAATGAGCAGTTCTTC. This codes for CASSLSVRNEQFF.

V is TRBV14 and J is TRBJ2-5; no clear D. Trimming removed 6 bases from V and 1 base from J, with 3 bases in between. The CDR3 consists of 11 residues. Germline-derived CDR1 and CDR2 are SGHDN and FVKESK. CDR3 sequence: CASSLQETQYF. DNA of the CDR3: TGTGCCAGCAGTCTCCAAGAGACCCAGTACTTC.

This rearrangement joins TRBV7-9 to TRBJ2-7; TRBD2 agrees at 8 bases. The CDR3 is 14 residues long. Trimming cost V 2 bases and J 3 bases; bases outside gene matches: 3. Germline V gene data show CDR1 as SEHNR and CDR2 as FQNEAQ (reference sequence). CDR3 sequence reads: CASSLPGGSYEQYF. Written as DNA, the CDR3 is TGTGCCAGCAGCTTACCGGGAGGGAGCTACGAGCAGTACTTC.

CDR3 sequence: CAISEFLAGLTSYEQYF. The DNA for the CDR3 is TGTGCCATCAGTGAGTTCTTAGCGGGACTTACCTCCTACGAGCAGTACTTC. The rearrangement joins TRBV10-3 to TRBJ2-7, with 8 positions matching TRBD2. CDR1 is ENHRY, CDR2 SYGVKD, per germline. The CDR3 loop spans 17 amino acids. Trimming cost V 1 base and J 0 bases; bases outside gene matches: 8.

This clone was recorded a few times. This chain links TRBV27 with TRBJ2-1; D call uncertain. Between the trimmed V and J ends, which lost 6 bases and 1 base, there was a span of 13 bases. The length of the CDR3 is 15 residues. The germline V gene encodes CDR1 MNHEY and CDR2 SMNVEV (reference sequence). CDR3 coding DNA: TGTGCCAGCAGGCCTATAGTGAGATCCTACAATGAGCAGTTCTTC. Its translation is CASRPIVRSYNEQFF.

This clone was detected a few times. The V call is TRBV18, the J call TRBJ2-5; TRBD2 might be the D (6 bases). The CDR3 contains 15 residues. Per germline, CDR1 KGHSH and CDR2 LQKENI. V was clipped by 3 bases and J by 7 bases, with 18 bases between them. The CDR3 region has the DNA TGTGCCAGCTCACCCCGGGACTCGAGAATGGCGACCCAGTACTTC. It translates to CASSPRDSRMATQYF.

The chain uses TRBV6-5 and TRBJ2-5; 10 bases are shared with TRBD1. From germline, CDR1 is MNHEY and CDR2 SVGAGI. The CDR3 has 15 residues. V shed 7 bases, J shed 5 bases, and the junction held 10 bases outside the gene matches. The CDR3 protein is CASTRQGANWETQYF. As DNA, the CDR3 is TGTGCCAGCACGAGACAGGGGGCTAATTGGGAGACCCAGTACTTC.

The chain carries TRBV19 and TRBJ2-2, with D hard to call. V was cut by 4 bases and J by 3 bases, with 9 bases left in between. This CDR3 comprises 14 residues. CDR1 LNHDA and CDR2 SQIVND come from the germline V gene (reference sequence). CDR3 sequence: CASSTGRDTGELFF. Here the CDR3 DNA reads TGTGCCAGTAGTACCGGCCGAGACACCGGGGAGCTGTTTTTT.

The sample holds a few counts of this clone. CDR3 sequence: CASSLTHQPQHF. CDR3 DNA: TGTGCCAGCAGCTTGACCCATCAGCCCCAGCATTTT. J is TRBJ1-5 and V is TRBV7-2; D gene uncertain. The CDR3 consists of 12 residues. The V end was cut by 3 bases, the J end by 5 bases, with 5 bases between. CDR1 SGHTA and CDR2 FQGNSA come from the germline V gene.